This T cell receptor beta chain stems from a study of beta chain features in type 1 diabetes. Reverse transcription of all isolated RNA meant that expressed TCRB transcripts were sequenced. TCRdb's copy holds only in-frame clones and misses some; the assay was immunoSEQ multiplex PCR. The sample shows 450,000 to 600,000 clones, approximately 30% of them seen only once. The V end lost 6 bases, the J end lost 4 bases, and 5 bases lay between the germline ends. Germline loops: CDR1 MDHEN, CDR2 SYDVKM. This CDR3 is built from 11 residues. What was sequenced was naive CD4+ T cells from blood. The rearrangement links TRBV28 to TRBJ2-3, with D hard to call. This receptor was identified in a man younger than 35 in good health. For the CDR3, the DNA is TGTGCCAGCAGGTCTCCAGATACGCAGTATTTT. It encodes CASRSPDTQYF.